This T cell receptor (beta chain) originates from a study of T-cell memory formation after mild COVID-19. With constant-segment primers, 5'RACE yielded cDNA libraries of TCR alpha and TCR beta that carried sample barcodes and UMIs. TCRdb fed the 5' RACE reads into MiXCR, producing one record per CDR3 protein. The sample includes 250,000 to 400,000 distinct CDR3 sequences, 14% of them seen just once. The CDR3 is 14 residues long. CDR1 is SGHTA and CDR2 is FQGNSA in the germline V gene. V shed 1 base and J shed 8 bases, with 12 bases lying between them. The sequencing input was PBMCs or a T cell subset sorted from them (not recorded which). V and J are TRBV7-2 and TRBJ2-1; TRBD1 or TRBD2 may be the D gene (5 bases each). The receptor was isolated from a man aged 18 to 29 who had mild COVID-19 (a few samples of this study predate the infection). Cell type and time point are not known. This CDR3 reads CASSLGGEIDEQFF. The CDR3 DNA reads TGTGCCAGCAGCTTAGGAGGGGAGATCGATGAGCAGTTCTTC.